The 13 T cell receptor beta chains in this list originate from one sample, sequenced in a study of CD8 T cells in Susac syndrome. RNA totalling about 0.45 to 1 ug underwent reverse transcription with random hexamers. Using its own MiXCR run on the immunoSEQ multiplex PCR reads, TCRdb lists one record per CDR3 protein. The table has around 140,000 distinct CDR3 sequences, roughly 80% seen once. The sequenced sample consisted of CD8+ T cells from PBMCs. The receptors here all came from a human donor with multiple sclerosis.

V usage is TRBV6-1 and J usage is TRBJ2-7; 10 bases are a match to TRBD1. The CDR3 has 15 amino acids. Per germline, CDR1 MNHNS and CDR2 SASEGT. The J segment lost 5 bases and the V segment lost 9 bases, leaving 13 bases of the junction unmatched. This CDR3 is CASWGPGTGDNEQYF. The CDR3 nucleotides are TGTGCCAGTTGGGGTCCCGGGACAGGGGACAACGAGCAGTACTTC.

In this sample, this clonotype turned up once. The chain is built from TRBV7-9 and TRBJ2-7, with TRBD2 matching 8 bases. J was trimmed by 0 bases and V by 4 bases; bases with no gene match: 2. Germline V gene sequence: CDR1 SEHNR, CDR2 FQNEAQ (reference sequence). The CDR3 spans 14 residues. In DNA form, the CDR3 reads TGTGCCAGCAGCTCCGGGACTAGCTCCTACGAGCAGTACGTC. Protein: CASSSGTSSYEQYV.

This sequence joins TRBV30 and TRBJ2-7; maybe TRBD2 (6 bases). Germline V gene sequence: CDR1 GTSNPN, CDR2 SVGIG (reference sequence). Trimming pared 0 bases from V and 4 bases from J, leaving 10 bases between. The CDR3 is 13 amino acids. CDR3 region: CAWSVGRGYEQYF. As DNA, the CDR3 is TGTGCCTGGAGTGTAGGGCGGGGATACGAGCAGTACTTC.

The chain uses TRBV2 and TRBJ1-2, with 8 positions matching TRBD1. Germline lookup yields CDR1 SNHLY and CDR2 FYNNEI. Trimming cost V 5 bases and J 6 bases; bases outside gene matches: 14. This CDR3 region has 16 residues. The CDR3 DNA reads TGTGCCAGCAGTTATAACCCGACAGGGGTTATGGATGGCTACACCTTC. Translated, it gives CASSYNPTGVMDGYTF.

This clonotype was recorded a few times. The chain uses TRBV4-1 and TRBJ1-1; D perhaps matches TRBD1 (5 bases). Germline CDR1 and CDR2: MGHRA and YSYEKL. Trimming left V 11 bases short and J 0 bases short, with 25 bases between. The CDR3 is 17 residues long. Here the CDR3 DNA reads TGCGCCTCTGCCGTGGGTAGCCAGTGGACACTGAACACTGAAGCTTTCTTT. It codes for CASAVGSQWTLNTEAFF.

V is TRBV12-3 or TRBV12-4 and J is TRBJ2-6; D gene uncertain. Deletions cut 6 bases from V and 0 bases from J, with 12 bases between. This CDR3 region has 16 residues. As DNA, the CDR3 is TGTGCCAGCAGCTCACCCGCCTACTCTGGGGCCAACGTCCTGACTTTC. Residues: CASSSPAYSGANVLTF.

The chain carries TRBV5-6 and TRBJ2-2; the D call may be TRBD1 or TRBD2 (5 bases each). Germline CDR1 reads SGHDT; CDR2 reads YYEEEE. With 0 bases removed from V and 4 bases from J, the gap between germline ends came to 13 bases. The CDR3 runs to 16 residues. The CDR3 DNA follows: TGTGCCAGCAGCTTGGTACTGCCCGGGGCCACCGGGGAGCTGTTTTTT. Amino acid sequence: CASSLVLPGATGELFF.

The V gene is TRBV7-9, the J gene TRBJ1-5; D is uncertain. The ends were cut back, 1 base at V and 9 bases at J, with 10 bases in the middle. Germline V gene lookup returns CDR1 SEHNR and CDR2 FQNEAQ (reference sequence). This CDR3 comprises 13 residues. The CDR3 nucleotides are TGTGCCAGCAGCTTAGGCGTGGGTCGGCCCCAGCATTTT. Residues: CASSLGVGRPQHF.

The chain is built from TRBV19 and TRBJ2-4, with TRBD2 as a possible D gene (6 bases). The CDR3 is 15 amino acids. Trimming shortened V by 5 bases and J by 6 bases, and 17 bases separated the two germline ends. CDR1 and CDR2 (germline): LNHDA, SQIVND (reference sequence). Here the CDR3 DNA reads TGTGCCAGTAGTTCGGGACTCCGGGGATCAAACATTCAGTACTTC. It is translated as CASSSGLRGSNIQYF. Based on the CDR3 plus reference TRBV19 and TRBJ2-4, the full variable domain is DGGITQSPKYLFRKEGQNVTLSCEQNLNHDAMYWYRQDPGQGLRLIYYSQIVNDFQKGDIAEGYSVSREKKESFPLTVTSAQKNPTAFYLCASSSGLRGSNIQYFGAGTRLSVL.

The V gene is TRBV24-1, the J gene TRBJ2-3, with TRBD1 identical over 7 bases. With V trimmed by 3 bases and J by 6 bases, 5 bases remained unmatched. This CDR3 is 14 amino acids long. Germline V gene lookup returns CDR1 KGHDR and CDR2 SFDVKD. The CDR3 DNA is TGTGCCACCAGTGATGATGACAGGGCGGATACGCAGTATTTT. This sequence encodes CATSDDDRADTQYF.

The chain recombines TRBV11-2 with TRBJ2-2, with D perhaps assigned TRBD1 or TRBD2 (5 bases each). V lost 2 bases to trimming and J lost 1 base, with 8 bases between them. Germline CDR1 SGHAT, CDR2 FQNNGV. This CDR3 spans 15 amino acids. DNA for the CDR3: TGTGCCAGCAGCTTATGGGACGGGAACACCGGGGAGCTGTTTTTT. Protein sequence: CASSLWDGNTGELFF.

This rearrangement joins TRBV5-1 to TRBJ2-2, with unresolved D. The V gene lost 1 base and the J gene lost 2 bases, with 6 bases spanning the gap. The CDR3 has 14 residues. CDR1 is SGHRS, CDR2 YFSETQ, per germline. DNA of the CDR3: TGCGCCAGCAGCTTGTTCAAAAACACCGGGGAGCTGTTTTTT. Its translation: CASSLFKNTGELFF.

The rearrangement joins TRBV2 to TRBJ1-1; the D gene is possibly TRBD1 (5 bases). Germline loops: CDR1 SNHLY, CDR2 FYNNEI. The CDR3 is 14 amino acids. V was clipped by 2 bases and J by 4 bases, with 11 bases between them. The CDR3: CASSELLGTTEAFF. For the CDR3, the DNA is TGTGCCAGCAGTGAATTATTGGGGACCACTGAAGCTTTCTTT.